Each of the 8 T cell receptor beta chains below was sequenced from the same sample in a study of T cell changes during pregnancy in multiple sclerosis. The assay was immunoSEQ multiplex PCR, and TCRdb's table has in-frame clones only and misses some. Counted here are tens of thousands of clones, roughly 94% occurring once; the ten biggest clones make up more than 1.4%. Sample: peripheral blood, taken after pregnancy. These receptors were taken from a female donor with multiple sclerosis, enrolled in a pregnancy study.

V usage is TRBV19 and J usage is TRBJ2-1; 8 bases match TRBD1. V trimming: 5 bases; J trimming: 4 bases; junction bases outside the gene matches: 13. In germline, CDR1 is LNHDA, CDR2 SQIVND (reference sequence). The CDR3 totals 17 residues. Written as DNA, the CDR3 is TGTGCCAGTAGTCTCGGGACAGGAAGGTCCCCTTACAATGAGCAGTTCTTC. This gives the protein CASSLGTGRSPYNEQFF.

The chain links TRBV6-9 to TRBJ2-4, with D hard to call. The CDR3 sequence is 11 residues long. V lost 10 bases and J 0 bases, leaving 4 bases between the germline ends. The germline CDR1 and CDR2 sequences are MNHGY and SVAAGI. CDR3 DNA sequence: TGTGCCACCTTAGCCAAAAACATTCAGTACTTC. It specifies CATLAKNIQYF.

This rearrangement joins TRBV6-5 to TRBJ1-3; D not certain. The CDR3 runs to 14 residues. Germline CDR1 is MNHEY and CDR2 is SVGAGI. V lost 7 bases to trimming and J lost 0 bases, with 10 bases between them. This CDR3 reads CASTGPSSGNTIYF. In DNA, the CDR3 is TGTGCCAGCACCGGCCCTAGCTCTGGAAACACCATATATTTT.

The chain couples TRBV4-1 to TRBJ1-1, with D possibly matching TRBD1 (5 bases). Germline loops: CDR1 MGHRA, CDR2 YSYEKL. This CDR3 spans 14 amino acids. V lost 2 bases, J lost 2 bases, and 9 bases lay in between. The CDR3 nucleotides read TGCGCCAGCAGCCAACCAACAGGTAACACTGAAGCTTTCTTT. It codes for CASSQPTGNTEAFF.

In nucleotides, the CDR3 is TGTGCCAGCAGTGACCGATCGACTAGCGGGAGGTACGAGCAGTACTTC. Translating gives CASSDRSTSGRYEQYF. This sequence joins TRBV2 and TRBJ2-7; 13 nucleotides match TRBD2. Trimming cost V 3 bases and J 4 bases; bases outside gene matches: 6. This CDR3 region has 16 residues. The V gene's germline CDR1 is SNHLY and CDR2 FYNNEI.

The chain joins TRBV27 to TRBJ2-1; a weak D match, TRBD2 (5 bases). The CDR3 covers 15 residues. V dropped 2 bases and J dropped 2 bases, with 10 bases sitting between them. Germline V gene data show CDR1 as MNHEY and CDR2 as SMNVEV (reference sequence). Here the CDR3 DNA reads TGTGCCAGCAGTTTAGAATCCGGGACCTACAATGAGCAGTTCTTC. This translates into CASSLESGTYNEQFF.

The chain is built from TRBV28 and TRBJ2-7; maybe TRBD2 (7 bases). Trimming stripped 8 bases from V and 6 bases from J, with 17 bases between. The CDR3 spans 13 residues. CDR1 is MDHEN, CDR2 SYDVKM, per germline. CDR3 protein: CASVGGRAGEQYF. Written as DNA, the CDR3 is TGTGCCAGCGTAGGGGGGAGGGCGGGCGAGCAGTACTTC.

The V call is TRBV5-1, the J call TRBJ2-7; D is perhaps TRBD2 (7 bases). CDR1 and CDR2 from the germline V gene are SGHRS and YFSETQ. The V end lost 0 bases, the J end lost 4 bases, and 20 bases lay between the germline ends. This CDR3 contains 17 residues. The chain's CDR3 is CASSLAKGGASLYEQYF. The CDR3 DNA reads as TGCGCCAGCAGCTTGGCCAAGGGGGGGGCCAGCCTTTACGAGCAGTACTTC.